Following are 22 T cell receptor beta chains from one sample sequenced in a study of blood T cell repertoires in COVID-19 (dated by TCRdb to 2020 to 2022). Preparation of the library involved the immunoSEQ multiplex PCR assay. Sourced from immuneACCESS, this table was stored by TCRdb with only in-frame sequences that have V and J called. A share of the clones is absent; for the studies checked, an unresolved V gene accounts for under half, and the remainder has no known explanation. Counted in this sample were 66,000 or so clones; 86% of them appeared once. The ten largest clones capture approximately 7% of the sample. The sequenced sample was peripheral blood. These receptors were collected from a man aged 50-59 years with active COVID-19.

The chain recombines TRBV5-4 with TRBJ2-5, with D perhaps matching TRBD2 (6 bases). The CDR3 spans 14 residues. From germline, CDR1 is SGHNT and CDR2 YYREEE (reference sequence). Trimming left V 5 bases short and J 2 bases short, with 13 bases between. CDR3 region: CASRGGASQETQYF. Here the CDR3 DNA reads TGTGCCAGCAGGGGGGGTGCTTCTCAAGAGACCCAGTACTTC.

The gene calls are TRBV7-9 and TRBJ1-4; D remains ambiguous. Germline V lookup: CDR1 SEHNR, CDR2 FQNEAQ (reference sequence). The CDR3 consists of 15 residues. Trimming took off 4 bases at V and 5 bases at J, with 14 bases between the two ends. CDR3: CASSSLATPNEKLFF. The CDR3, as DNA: TGTGCCAGCAGCTCGCTTGCGACACCCAATGAAAAACTGTTTTTT.

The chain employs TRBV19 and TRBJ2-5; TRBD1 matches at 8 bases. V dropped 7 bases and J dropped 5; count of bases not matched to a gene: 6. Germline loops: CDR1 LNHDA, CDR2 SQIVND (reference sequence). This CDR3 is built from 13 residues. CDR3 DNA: TGTGCCAGTAAAGGACAGGGAAGGGAGACCCAGTACTTC. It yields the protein CASKGQGRETQYF.

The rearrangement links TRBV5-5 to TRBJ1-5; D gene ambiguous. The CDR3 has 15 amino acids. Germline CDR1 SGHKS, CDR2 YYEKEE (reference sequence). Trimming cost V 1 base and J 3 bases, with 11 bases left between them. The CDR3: CASSLSGGNNQPQHF. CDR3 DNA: TGTGCCAGCAGCTTGTCAGGTGGAAACAATCAGCCCCAGCATTTT.

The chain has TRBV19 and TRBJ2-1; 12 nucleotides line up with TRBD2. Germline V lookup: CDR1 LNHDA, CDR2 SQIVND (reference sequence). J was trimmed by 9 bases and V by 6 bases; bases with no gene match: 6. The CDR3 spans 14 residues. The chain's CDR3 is CASRTSGRGGEQFF. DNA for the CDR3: TGTGCCAGTAGGACTAGCGGGAGAGGCGGTGAGCAGTTCTTC.

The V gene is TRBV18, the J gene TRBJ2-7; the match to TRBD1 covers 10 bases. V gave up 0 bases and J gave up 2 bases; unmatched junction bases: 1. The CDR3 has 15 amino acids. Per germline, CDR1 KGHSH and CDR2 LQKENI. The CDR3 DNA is TGTGCCAGCTCACCACCCGGGACAGGGGCCTACGAGCAGTACTTC. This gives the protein CASSPPGTGAYEQYF.

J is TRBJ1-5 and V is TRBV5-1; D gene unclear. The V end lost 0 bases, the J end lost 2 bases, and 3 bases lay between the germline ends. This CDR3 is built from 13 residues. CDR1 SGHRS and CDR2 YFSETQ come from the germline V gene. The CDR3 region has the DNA TGCGCCAGCAGCTTGGCCGGCAATCAGCCCCAGCATTTT. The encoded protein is CASSLAGNQPQHF.

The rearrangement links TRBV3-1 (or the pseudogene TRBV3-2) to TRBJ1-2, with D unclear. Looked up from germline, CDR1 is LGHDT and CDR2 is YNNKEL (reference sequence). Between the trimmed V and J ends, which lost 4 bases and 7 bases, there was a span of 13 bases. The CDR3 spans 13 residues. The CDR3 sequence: CASSPIEGRGYTF. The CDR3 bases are TGTGCCAGCAGCCCAATAGAGGGTCGTGGCTACACCTTC.

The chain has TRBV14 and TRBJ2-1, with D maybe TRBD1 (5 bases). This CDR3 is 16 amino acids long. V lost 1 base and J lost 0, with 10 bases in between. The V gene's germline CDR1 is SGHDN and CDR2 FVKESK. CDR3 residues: CASSQGRTFSYNEQFF. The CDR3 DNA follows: TGTGCCAGCAGCCAAGGTCGGACATTCTCCTACAATGAGCAGTTCTTC.

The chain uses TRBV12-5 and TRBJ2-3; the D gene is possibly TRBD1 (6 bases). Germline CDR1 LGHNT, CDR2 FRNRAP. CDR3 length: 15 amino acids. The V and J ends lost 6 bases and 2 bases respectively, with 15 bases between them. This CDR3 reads CASGSGTRNTDTQYF. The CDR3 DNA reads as TGTGCTAGTGGCTCCGGGACACGGAACACAGATACGCAGTATTTT.

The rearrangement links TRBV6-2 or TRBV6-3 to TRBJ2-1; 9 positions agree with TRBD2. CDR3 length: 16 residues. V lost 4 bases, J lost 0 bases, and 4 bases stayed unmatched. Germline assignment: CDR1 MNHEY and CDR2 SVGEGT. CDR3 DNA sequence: TGTGCCAGCAGTTCGGCGCGGGGGGGCTCCTACAATGAGCAGTTCTTC. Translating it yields CASSSARGGSYNEQFF.

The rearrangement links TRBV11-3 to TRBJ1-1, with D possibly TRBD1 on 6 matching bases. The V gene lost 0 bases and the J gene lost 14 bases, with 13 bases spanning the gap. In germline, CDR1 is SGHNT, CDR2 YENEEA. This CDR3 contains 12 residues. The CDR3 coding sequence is TGTGCCAGCAGCTTAGATCCGGGGCAGGGGTTCTTT. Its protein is CASSLDPGQGFF.

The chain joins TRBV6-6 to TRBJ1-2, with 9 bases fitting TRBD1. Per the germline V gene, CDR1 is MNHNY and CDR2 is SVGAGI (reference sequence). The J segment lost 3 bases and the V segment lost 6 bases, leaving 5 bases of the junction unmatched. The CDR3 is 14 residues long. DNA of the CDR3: TGTGCCAGCAGCCACCGGGACAGGGACTATGGCTACACCTTC. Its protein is CASSHRDRDYGYTF.

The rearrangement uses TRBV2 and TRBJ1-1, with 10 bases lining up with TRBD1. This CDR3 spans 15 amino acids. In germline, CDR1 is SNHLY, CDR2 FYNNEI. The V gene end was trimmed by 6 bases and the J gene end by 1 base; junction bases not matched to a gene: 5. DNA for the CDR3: TGTGCCAGCAGAGACAGGGGGCAGAGGAACACTGAAGCTTTCTTT. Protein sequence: CASRDRGQRNTEAFF.

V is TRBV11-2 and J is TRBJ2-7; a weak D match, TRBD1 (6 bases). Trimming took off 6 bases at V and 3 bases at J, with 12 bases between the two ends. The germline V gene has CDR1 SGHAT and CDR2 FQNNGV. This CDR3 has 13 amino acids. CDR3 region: CASRIGTNYEQYV. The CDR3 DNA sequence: TGTGCCAGCAGGATTGGGACAAACTACGAGCAGTACGTC.

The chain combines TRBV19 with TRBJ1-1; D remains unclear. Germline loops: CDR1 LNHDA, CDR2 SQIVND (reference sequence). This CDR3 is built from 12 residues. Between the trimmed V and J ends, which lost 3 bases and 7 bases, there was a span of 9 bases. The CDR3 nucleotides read TGTGCCAGTAGTATTACAGCCAGTGAAGCTTTCTTT. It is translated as CASSITASEAFF.

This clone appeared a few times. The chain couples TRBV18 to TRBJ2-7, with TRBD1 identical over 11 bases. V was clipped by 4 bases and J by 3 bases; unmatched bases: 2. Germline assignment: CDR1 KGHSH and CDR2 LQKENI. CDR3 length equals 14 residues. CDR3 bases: TGTGCCAGCTCACTTGGGACAGGGGGCTACGAGCAGTACGTC. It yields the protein CASSLGTGGYEQYV.

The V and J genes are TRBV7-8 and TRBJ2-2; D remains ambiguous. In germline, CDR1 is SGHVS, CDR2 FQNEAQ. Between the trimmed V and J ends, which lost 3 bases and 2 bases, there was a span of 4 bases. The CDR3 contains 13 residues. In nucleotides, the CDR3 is TGTGCCAGCAGCTTTTCTAACACCGGGGAGCTGTTTTTT. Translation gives CASSFSNTGELFF.

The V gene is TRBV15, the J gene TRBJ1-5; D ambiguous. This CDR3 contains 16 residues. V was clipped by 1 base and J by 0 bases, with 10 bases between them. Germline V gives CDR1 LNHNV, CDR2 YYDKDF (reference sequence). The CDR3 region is CATSRVSEFSNQPQHF. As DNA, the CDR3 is TGTGCCACCAGCAGAGTCAGTGAATTTAGCAATCAGCCCCAGCATTTT.

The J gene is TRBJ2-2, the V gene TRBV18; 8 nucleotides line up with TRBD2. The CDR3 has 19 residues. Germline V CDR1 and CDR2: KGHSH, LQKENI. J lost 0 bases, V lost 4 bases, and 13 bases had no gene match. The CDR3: CASSLTTPAGDSNTGELFF. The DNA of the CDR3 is TGTGCCAGCTCACTTACCACTCCAGCGGGGGACTCGAACACCGGGGAGCTGTTTTTT.

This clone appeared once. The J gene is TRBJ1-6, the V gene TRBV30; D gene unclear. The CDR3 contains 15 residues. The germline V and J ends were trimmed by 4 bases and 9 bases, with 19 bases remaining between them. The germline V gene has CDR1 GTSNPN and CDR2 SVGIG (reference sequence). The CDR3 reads CAWNAAGIRSSPLHF. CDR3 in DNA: TGTGCCTGGAACGCGGCGGGGATTAGGAGTTCACCCCTCCACTTT.

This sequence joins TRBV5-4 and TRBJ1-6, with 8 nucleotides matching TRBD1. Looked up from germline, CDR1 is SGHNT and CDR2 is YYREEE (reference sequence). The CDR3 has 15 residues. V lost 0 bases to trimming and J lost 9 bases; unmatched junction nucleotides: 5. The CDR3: CASSLVQGEGSPLHF. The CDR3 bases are TGTGCCAGCAGCTTGGTACAGGGGGAGGGTTCACCCCTCCACTTT.